This TCR beta chain came from a study of CD8+ T cells in alopecia areata. The V segment lost 6 bases and the J segment 3 bases; nucleotides outside the gene matches: 7. CDR3 length: 15 amino acids. The germline gives CDR1 PRHDT, CDR2 FYEKMQ (reference sequence). The sample's treatment: oral pan-JAK inhibitor, 5-10 mg twice daily. Sequencing templates came from extracted RNA that was reverse transcribed into cDNA. Here immunoSEQ multiplex PCR was the method, and the copy in TCRdb shows in-frame clones only, minus some. Of around 200,000 clones detected, about 48% appear once; the ten largest clones hold less than 14%.

The chain is built from TRBV13 and TRBJ2-3; 9 bases match TRBD1. Specimen: CD8+ T cells sorted from blood, collected at week 24, from a patient treated with tofacitinib. The source is a human donor with alopecia areata. The CDR3 sequence is CASSLNRGLTDTQYF. The CDR3 DNA reads as TGTGCCAGCAGTCTAAACAGGGGGCTGACAGATACGCAGTATTTT.